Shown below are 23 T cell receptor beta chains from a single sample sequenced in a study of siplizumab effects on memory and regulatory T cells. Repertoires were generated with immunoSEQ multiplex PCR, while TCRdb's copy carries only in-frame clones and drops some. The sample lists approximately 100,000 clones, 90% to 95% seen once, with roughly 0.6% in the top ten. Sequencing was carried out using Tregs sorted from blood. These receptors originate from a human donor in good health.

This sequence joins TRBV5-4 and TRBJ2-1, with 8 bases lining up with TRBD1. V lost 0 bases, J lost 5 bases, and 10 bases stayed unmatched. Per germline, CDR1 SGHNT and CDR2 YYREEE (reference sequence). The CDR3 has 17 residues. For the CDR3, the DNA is TGTGCCAGCAGCTTGGGCAGGGGGCGGCTTGGGGACAATGAGCAGTTCTTC. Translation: CASSLGRGRLGDNEQFF.

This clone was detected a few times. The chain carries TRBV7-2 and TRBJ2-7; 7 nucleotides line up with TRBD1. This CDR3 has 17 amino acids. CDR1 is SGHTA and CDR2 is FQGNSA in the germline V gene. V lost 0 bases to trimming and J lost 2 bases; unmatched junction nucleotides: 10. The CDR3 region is CASSLALPGQFPYEQYF. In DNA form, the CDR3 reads TGTGCCAGCAGCTTAGCGCTGCCGGGACAGTTTCCCTACGAGCAGTACTTC.

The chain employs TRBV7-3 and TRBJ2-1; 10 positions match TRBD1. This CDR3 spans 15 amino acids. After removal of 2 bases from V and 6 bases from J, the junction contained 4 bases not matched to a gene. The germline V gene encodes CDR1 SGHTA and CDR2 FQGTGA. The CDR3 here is CASSLGQGVTNEQFF. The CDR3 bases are TGTGCCAGCAGCTTAGGACAGGGGGTAACCAATGAGCAGTTCTTC.

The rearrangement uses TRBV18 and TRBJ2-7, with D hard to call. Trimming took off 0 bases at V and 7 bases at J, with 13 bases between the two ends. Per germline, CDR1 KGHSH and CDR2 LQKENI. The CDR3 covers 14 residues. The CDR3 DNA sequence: TGTGCCAGCTCACCACCGGGGTTCTACCTAGAGCAGTACTTC. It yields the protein CASSPPGFYLEQYF.

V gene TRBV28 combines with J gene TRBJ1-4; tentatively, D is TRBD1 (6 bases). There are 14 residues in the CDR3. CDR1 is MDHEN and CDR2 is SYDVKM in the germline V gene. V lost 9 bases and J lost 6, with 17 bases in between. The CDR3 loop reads CASLEQGGDEKLFF. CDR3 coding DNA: TGTGCCAGTTTAGAACAGGGAGGTGATGAAAAACTGTTTTTT.

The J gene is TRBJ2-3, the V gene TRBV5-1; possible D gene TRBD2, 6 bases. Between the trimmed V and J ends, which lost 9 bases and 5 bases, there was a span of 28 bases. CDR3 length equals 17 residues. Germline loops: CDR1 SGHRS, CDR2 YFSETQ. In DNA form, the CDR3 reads TGCGCCACCGGTTTGACGGGGGACTCTCGTCTAGGAGATACGCAGTATTTT. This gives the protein CATGLTGDSRLGDTQYF.

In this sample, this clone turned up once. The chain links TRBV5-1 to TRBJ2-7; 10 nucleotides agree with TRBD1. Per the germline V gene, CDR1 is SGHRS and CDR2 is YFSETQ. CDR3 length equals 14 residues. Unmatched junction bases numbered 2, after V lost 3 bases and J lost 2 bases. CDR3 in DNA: TGCGCCAGCAGCTGGGGACAGGGGCCCTACGAGCAGTACTTC. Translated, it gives CASSWGQGPYEQYF. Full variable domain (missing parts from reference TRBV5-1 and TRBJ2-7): KAGVTQTPRYLIKTRGQQVTLSCSPISGHRSVSWYQQTPGQGLQFLFEYFSETQRNKGNFPGRFSGRQFSNSRSEMNVSTLELGDSALYLCASSWGQGPYEQYFGPGTRLTVT.

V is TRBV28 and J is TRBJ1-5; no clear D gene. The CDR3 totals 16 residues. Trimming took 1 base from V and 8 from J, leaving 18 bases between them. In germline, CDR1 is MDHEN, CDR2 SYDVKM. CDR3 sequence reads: CASSLYGRTRREPQHF. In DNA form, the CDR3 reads TGTGCCAGCAGTTTATATGGACGGACGAGGAGGGAGCCCCAGCATTTT.

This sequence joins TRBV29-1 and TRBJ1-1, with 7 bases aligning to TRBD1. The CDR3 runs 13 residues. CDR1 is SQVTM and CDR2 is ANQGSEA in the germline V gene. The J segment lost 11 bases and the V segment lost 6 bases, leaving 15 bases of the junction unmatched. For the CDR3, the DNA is TGCAGCGTCAACAGGGGCTCTCGCCCGGGGGCTTTCTTT. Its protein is CSVNRGSRPGAFF.

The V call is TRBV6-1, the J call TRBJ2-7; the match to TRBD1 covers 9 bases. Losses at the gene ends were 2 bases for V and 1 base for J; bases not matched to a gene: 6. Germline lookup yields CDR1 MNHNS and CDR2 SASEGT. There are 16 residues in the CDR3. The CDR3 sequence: CASSESVGTGSYEQYF. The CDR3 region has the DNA TGTGCCAGCAGTGAATCGGTAGGGACAGGGTCCTACGAGCAGTACTTC.

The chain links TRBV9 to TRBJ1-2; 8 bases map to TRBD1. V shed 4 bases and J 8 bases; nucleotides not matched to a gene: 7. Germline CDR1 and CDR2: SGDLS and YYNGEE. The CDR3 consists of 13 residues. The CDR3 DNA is TGTGCCAGCAGCTTCAGGACAGGGAGGGGCTACACCTTC. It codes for CASSFRTGRGYTF.

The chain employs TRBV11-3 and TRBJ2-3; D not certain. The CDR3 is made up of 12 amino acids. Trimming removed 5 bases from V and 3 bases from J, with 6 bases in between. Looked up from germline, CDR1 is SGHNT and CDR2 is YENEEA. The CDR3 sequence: CASSQSTDTQYF. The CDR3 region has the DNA TGTGCCAGCAGCCAGTCGACAGATACGCAGTATTTT.

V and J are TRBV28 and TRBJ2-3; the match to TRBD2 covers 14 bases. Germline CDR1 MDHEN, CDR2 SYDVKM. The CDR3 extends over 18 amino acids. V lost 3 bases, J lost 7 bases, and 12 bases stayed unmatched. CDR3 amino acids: CASSLTVMRLAGGNTQYF. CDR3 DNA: TGTGCCAGCAGTTTGACCGTGATGCGACTAGCGGGAGGGAATACGCAGTATTTT.

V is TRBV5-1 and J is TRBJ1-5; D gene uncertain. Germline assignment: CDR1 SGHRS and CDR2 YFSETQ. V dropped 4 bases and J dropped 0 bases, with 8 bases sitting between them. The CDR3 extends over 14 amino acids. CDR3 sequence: CASSPGYSNQPQHF. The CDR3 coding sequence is TGCGCCAGCAGCCCAGGTTATAGCAATCAGCCCCAGCATTTT.

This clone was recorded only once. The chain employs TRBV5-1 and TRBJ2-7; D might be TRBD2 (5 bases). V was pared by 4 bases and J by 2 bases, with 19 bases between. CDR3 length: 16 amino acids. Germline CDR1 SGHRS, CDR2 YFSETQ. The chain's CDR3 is CASSLAISSQPYEQYF. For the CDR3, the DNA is TGCGCCAGCAGCCTAGCCATATCTTCACAACCCTACGAGCAGTACTTC.

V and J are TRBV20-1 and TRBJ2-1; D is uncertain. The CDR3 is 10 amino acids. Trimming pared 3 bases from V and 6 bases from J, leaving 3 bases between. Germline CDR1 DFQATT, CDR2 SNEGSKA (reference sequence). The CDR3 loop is CSASRNEQFF. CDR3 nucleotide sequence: TGCAGTGCTAGCCGCAATGAGCAGTTCTTC.

CDR3 sequence reads: CAWSIQLTGAAGELFF. CDR3 DNA sequence: TGTGCCTGGAGTATCCAACTGACAGGGGCGGCCGGGGAGCTGTTTTTT. The chain recombines TRBV30 with TRBJ2-2, with 8 nucleotides matching TRBD1. V gave up 2 bases and J gave up 6 bases; unmatched junction bases: 11. This CDR3 contains 16 residues. Germline assignment: CDR1 GTSNPN and CDR2 SVGIG (reference sequence).

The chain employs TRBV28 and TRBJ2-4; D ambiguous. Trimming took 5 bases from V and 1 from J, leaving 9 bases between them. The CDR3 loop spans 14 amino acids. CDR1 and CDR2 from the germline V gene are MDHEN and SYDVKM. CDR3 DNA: TGTGCCAGCAGTGCTCGGGTTGCCAAAAACATTCAGTACTTC. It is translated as CASSARVAKNIQYF.

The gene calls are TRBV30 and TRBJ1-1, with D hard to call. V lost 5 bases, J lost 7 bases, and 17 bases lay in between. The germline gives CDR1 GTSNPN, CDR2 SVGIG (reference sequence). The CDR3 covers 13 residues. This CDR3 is CAWSKNPEGEAFF. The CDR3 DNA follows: TGTGCCTGGTCTAAGAATCCGGAGGGTGAAGCTTTCTTT. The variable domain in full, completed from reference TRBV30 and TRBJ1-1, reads SQTIHQWPATLVQPVGSPLSLECTVEGTSNPNLYWYRQAAGRGLQLLFYSVGIGQISSEVPQNLSASRPQDRQFILSSKKLLLSDSGFYLCAWSKNPEGEAFFGQGTRLTVV.

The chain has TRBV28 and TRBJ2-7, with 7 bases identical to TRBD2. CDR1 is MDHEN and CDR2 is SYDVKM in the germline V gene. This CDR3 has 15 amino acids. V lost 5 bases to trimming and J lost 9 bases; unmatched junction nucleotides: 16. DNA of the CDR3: TGTGCCAGCAGTCAACGCGGGGCGGGAGTAGTGGGGCAGTACTTC. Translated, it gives CASSQRGAGVVGQYF.

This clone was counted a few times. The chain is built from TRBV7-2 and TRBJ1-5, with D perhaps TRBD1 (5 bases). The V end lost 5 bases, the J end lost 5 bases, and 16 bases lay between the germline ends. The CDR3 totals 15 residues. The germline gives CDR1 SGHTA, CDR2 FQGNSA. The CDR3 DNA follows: TGTGCCAGCAGCGGCACCCCAGGGAGCCATCAGCCCCAGCATTTT. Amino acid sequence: CASSGTPGSHQPQHF.

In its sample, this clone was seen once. The CDR3 sequence is CSARVPGGAFF. CDR3 DNA sequence: TGCAGTGCTAGAGTCCCAGGGGGAGCTTTCTTT. The chain couples TRBV20-1 to TRBJ1-1, with 7 bases aligning to TRBD1. This CDR3 contains 11 residues. The V and J ends lost 1 base and 10 bases, in that order; junction bases with no gene match: 3. Germline lookup yields CDR1 DFQATT and CDR2 SNEGSKA (reference sequence).

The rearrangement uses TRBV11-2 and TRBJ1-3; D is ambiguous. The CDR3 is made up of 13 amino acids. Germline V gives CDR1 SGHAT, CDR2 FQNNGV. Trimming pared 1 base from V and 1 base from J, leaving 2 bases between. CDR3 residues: CASSLASGNTIYF. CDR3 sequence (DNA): TGTGCCAGCAGCTTAGCTTCTGGAAACACCATATATTTT.